One sample yielded the 13 T cell receptor beta chains listed below, sequenced in a study of T cell repertoires in cytomegalovirus infection. TCRdb re-derived calls from the reads in MiXCR, one entry per CDR3 protein. The sample holds under 200,000 distinct CDR3 sequences, about a fifth seen once. Their antigen targets remain unknown. Sample: CD8+ T cells from cultured PBMCs, taken from culture after CMV antigen stimulation. These receptors all come from a human donor in good health (CMV status not recorded). Some clones in this sample may be carry-over from other donors' samples.

This clonotype was seen a few times. This chain links TRBV2 with TRBJ2-3; D could derive from TRBD1 or TRBD2 (5 bases each). Between the trimmed V and J ends, which lost 1 base and 6 bases, there was a span of 14 bases. The CDR3 spans 15 residues. Germline V gene data show CDR1 as SNHLY and CDR2 as FYNNEI. Written as DNA, the CDR3 is TGTGCCAGCAGTGAAGAGGGACGGGCCAGGGATACGCAGTATTTT. It codes for CASSEEGRARDTQYF.

This clonotype was seen more than once but under ten times. The junction differs from germline at one of its ends, possibly a read error. The chain joins TRBV7-9 to TRBJ1-3; unclear D gene. The CDR3 has 15 residues. CDR1 and CDR2 (germline): SEHNR, FQNEAQ (reference sequence). The CDR3 coding sequence is TGTGCTAGCAGTTCAAGCGGCGGAACTGGAAACACCATATATTTT. This codes for CASSSSGGTGNTIYF.

On this clonotype: A much larger clone differs from this one at a single base, so this may be a read error. The chain carries TRBV12-3 or TRBV12-4 and TRBJ2-3, with 13 bases identical to TRBD2. Losses at the gene ends were 5 bases for V and 2 bases for J; bases not matched to a gene: 7. The CDR3 runs 17 residues. As DNA, the CDR3 is TGTGCCAGCAGTCCGAAGGGACTAGCGGGGATCACAGATACGCAGTATTTT. As protein: CASSPKGLAGITDTQYF.

This clonotype was found a few times. The chain is built from TRBV4-1 and TRBJ1-1; D is undetermined. Per the germline V gene, CDR1 is MGHRA and CDR2 is YSYEKL. There are 16 residues in the CDR3. Trimming removed 0 bases at V and 1 base at J, with 12 bases between. CDR3 nucleotides: TGCGCCAGCAGCCAAGATCCATTTCGAGGGAACACTGAAGCTTTCTTT. Translated, it gives CASSQDPFRGNTEAFF.

This clonotype was recorded a few times. This chain uses TRBV7-8 with TRBJ2-2, with D hard to call. CDR3 length: 17 residues. V lost 2 bases and J lost 0, with 13 bases in between. CDR1 and CDR2 from the germline V gene are SGHVS and FQNEAQ. For the CDR3, the DNA is TGTGCCAGCAGCTTATTGGAGCAGGACGCGAACACCGGGGAGCTGTTTTTT. Translated: CASSLLEQDANTGELFF.

This clonotype has a handful of counts. The V and J genes are TRBV4-1 and TRBJ1-1, with a weak D call TRBD1 (5 bases). The CDR3 is made up of 18 amino acids. V lost 3 bases and J lost 5, with 25 bases in between. CDR1 is MGHRA and CDR2 is YSYEKL in the germline V gene. The CDR3 sequence is CASSQREGAAFVGTEAFF. The CDR3 coding sequence is TGCGCCAGCAGCCAGAGAGAAGGGGCAGCTTTTGTGGGGACTGAAGCTTTCTTT.

V gene TRBV6-5 combines with J gene TRBJ1-6; no clear D. The length of the CDR3 is 14 residues. The germline V gene has CDR1 MNHEY and CDR2 SVGAGI. V was shortened by 7 bases and J by 0 bases, with 7 bases between the two germline ends. The CDR3 protein is CASKGSSYNSPLHF. The CDR3 DNA reads TGTGCCAGCAAAGGGAGCTCCTATAATTCACCCCTCCACTTT.

This clonotype was counted between two and nine times. V gene TRBV7-2 combines with J gene TRBJ2-1; 9 nucleotides match TRBD2. The CDR3 runs to 13 residues. Unmatched junction bases numbered 4, after V lost 5 bases and J lost 8 bases. Germline-derived CDR1 and CDR2 are SGHTA and FQGNSA. The CDR3 DNA reads as TGTGCCAGCAGCGAGCGGGGGGCGGATGAGCAGTTCTTC. Amino acids: CASSERGADEQFF.

This clonotype was found a few times. This sequence joins TRBV4-1 and TRBJ2-1; 7 nucleotides line up with TRBD1. Germline trimming cut 5 bases from V and 10 bases from J; bases unmatched to any gene: 8. Germline lookup yields CDR1 MGHRA and CDR2 YSYEKL. The CDR3 spans 13 residues. The CDR3 spells CASSTKGAGEQFF. CDR3 DNA sequence: TGCGCCAGCAGCACAAAGGGGGCAGGGGAGCAGTTCTTC.

This clonotype was seen more than once but under ten times. This chain joins TRBV7-2 and TRBJ1-5; no firm D call. The CDR3 runs to 15 residues. V gave up 3 bases and J gave up 2 bases, with 11 bases separating them. Per germline, CDR1 SGHTA and CDR2 FQGNSA. The CDR3 region is CASSLSGQGNQPQHF. The CDR3 coding sequence is TGTGCCAGCAGCTTGAGTGGGCAGGGCAATCAGCCCCAGCATTTT.

This chain joins TRBV7-8 and TRBJ2-2; TRBD1 agrees at 8 bases. The CDR3 loop spans 17 amino acids. Germline CDR1 reads SGHVS; CDR2 reads FQNEAQ. J was trimmed by 4 bases and V by 1 base; bases with no gene match: 8. The CDR3 bases are TGTGCCAGCAGCTTAGGAGGCAGGGGGCATAGCACCGGGGAGCTGTTTTTT. Its protein is CASSLGGRGHSTGELFF. The whole variable domain, filled in from reference TRBV7-8 and TRBJ2-2, reads GAGVSQSPRYKVAKRGQDVALRCDPISGHVSLFWYQQALGQGPEFLTYFQNEAQLDKSGLPSDRFFAERPEGSVSTLKIQRTQQEDSAVYLCASSLGGRGHSTGELFFGEGSRLTVL.

This clonotype has a count of ten or more. An end of the junction differs from the germline gene, which may be a read error. The J gene is TRBJ2-1, the V gene TRBV4-1, with D tentatively TRBD1 or TRBD2 (5 bases each). This CDR3 contains 15 residues. Germline assignment: CDR1 MGHRA and CDR2 YSYEKL. The CDR3 DNA follows: TGTGCTAGCAGCCAAGACAGAGGCTCCTACAATGAGCAGTTCTTC. This translates into CASSQDRGSYNEQFF.

A few counts support this clonotype. V is TRBV29-1 and J is TRBJ1-1, with 8 bases lining up with TRBD1. V gave up 1 base and J gave up 4 bases; unmatched junction bases: 5. Germline V CDR1 and CDR2: SQVTM, ANQGSEA. CDR3 length equals 14 residues. The CDR3 nucleotides are TGCAGCGTTGAAGGAGGACAGGGATCCACTGAAGCTTTCTTT. Its protein is CSVEGGQGSTEAFF.